The rows below give T cell receptor beta chains drawn from one sample of a study of blood T cell repertoires in COVID-19. Repertoires were generated with immunoSEQ multiplex PCR, while TCRdb's copy carries only in-frame clones and drops some. Of over 200,000 clones listed, more than 80% are singletons. Sequenced sample: peripheral blood. These receptors were collected from a man younger than 40 who had recovered from COVID-19. Each CDR3 is given with its conserved first and last residue. A D gene is named only where the DNA matches it firmly. Some rows have no size entry. The others give once, few or many, or a class for an expanded clone.

j_call: TRBJ1-2
cdr3_length: 16
v_call: TRBV27
clone_size: .
d_call: TRBD1
cdr3_aa: CASSSTGTGGMNGYTF
cdr3_nt: TGTGCCAGCAGCTCTACCGGGACAGGGGGCATGAATGGCTACACCTTC

j_call: TRBJ2-7
cdr3_length: 13
v_call: TRBV5-4
clone_size: once
d_call: .
cdr3_aa: CASSPDISYEQYF
cdr3_nt: TGTGCCAGCAGCCCCGACATTTCCTACGAGCAGTACTTC

j_call: TRBJ2-1
cdr3_length: 16
v_call: TRBV3-1/TRBV3-2
clone_size: .
d_call: TRBD2
cdr3_aa: CASSPEGRLAGGEQFF
cdr3_nt: TGTGCCAGCAGCCCTGAGGGGAGACTAGCGGGGGGGGAGCAGTTCTTC

j_call: TRBJ2-7
cdr3_length: 16
v_call: TRBV10-1
clone_size: .
d_call: TRBD1
cdr3_aa: CASSEISQGASYEQYF
cdr3_nt: TGCGCCAGCAGTGAAATCAGTCAGGGGGCATCCTACGAGCAGTACTTC

j_call: TRBJ2-7
cdr3_length: 15
v_call: TRBV11-2
clone_size: .
d_call: TRBD2
cdr3_aa: CASSLVLAGGYEQYF
cdr3_nt: TGTGCCAGCAGCTTGGTCCTAGCGGGGGGGTACGAGCAGTACTTC

j_call: TRBJ2-1
cdr3_length: 15
v_call: TRBV5-4
clone_size: .
d_call: TRBD2
cdr3_aa: CASSLVSGGQYEQFF
cdr3_nt: TGTGCCAGCAGCTTGGTAAGCGGGGGCCAGTATGAGCAGTTCTTC

j_call: TRBJ2-7
cdr3_length: 14
v_call: TRBV7-9
clone_size: .
d_call: .
cdr3_aa: CASSFTGSSYEQYF
cdr3_nt: TGTGCCAGCAGCTTTACTGGGAGCTCCTACGAGCAGTACTTC

j_call: TRBJ2-1
cdr3_length: 15
v_call: TRBV5-5
clone_size: .
d_call: .
cdr3_aa: CASSRQGDSYNEQFF
cdr3_nt: TGTGCCAGCAGCCGGCAGGGTGATTCCTACAATGAGCAGTTCTTC

j_call: TRBJ2-1
cdr3_length: 16
v_call: TRBV7-8
clone_size: .
d_call: TRBD1
cdr3_aa: CASSITGTGGYNEQFF
cdr3_nt: TGTGCCAGCAGCATTACCGGGACAGGGGGTTACAATGAGCAGTTCTTC

j_call: TRBJ1-5
cdr3_length: 14
v_call: TRBV5-1
clone_size: .
d_call: .
cdr3_aa: CASSLQEGGQPQHF
cdr3_nt: TGCGCCAGCAGCTTACAAGAAGGGGGACAGCCCCAGCATTTT

j_call: TRBJ2-5
cdr3_length: 16
v_call: TRBV5-6
clone_size: .
d_call: TRBD2
cdr3_aa: CASILLGRVEQETQYF
cdr3_nt: TGTGCCAGCATCTTGCTCGGGAGGGTAGAACAAGAGACCCAGTACTTC

j_call: TRBJ1-2
cdr3_length: 15
v_call: TRBV6-5
clone_size: .
d_call: .
cdr3_aa: CASSYRPRWNYGYTF
cdr3_nt: TGTGCCAGCAGTTACCGCCCCAGGTGGAACTATGGCTACACCTTC

j_call: TRBJ2-1
cdr3_length: 15
v_call: TRBV6-5
clone_size: .
d_call: TRBD2
cdr3_aa: CASSSPPGLVNEQFF
cdr3_nt: TGTGCCAGCAGTTCCCCCCCCGGACTAGTCAATGAGCAGTTCTTC

j_call: TRBJ1-2
cdr3_length: 13
v_call: TRBV2
clone_size: .
d_call: .
cdr3_aa: CASKAEAHYGYTF
cdr3_nt: TGTGCCAGCAAGGCGGAAGCCCACTATGGCTACACCTTC

j_call: TRBJ1-2
cdr3_length: 14
v_call: TRBV19
clone_size: .
d_call: TRBD1
cdr3_aa: CASSPWTGGYGYTF
cdr3_nt: TGTGCCAGTAGTCCCTGGACAGGGGGCTATGGCTACACCTTC

j_call: TRBJ2-7
cdr3_length: 12
v_call: TRBV29-1
clone_size: .
d_call: .
cdr3_aa: CSVAVGGYEQYF
cdr3_nt: TGCAGCGTGGCGGTAGGGGGCTACGAGCAGTACTTC

j_call: TRBJ2-7
cdr3_length: 17
v_call: TRBV9
clone_size: .
d_call: .
cdr3_aa: CASSESLDTAETNEQYF
cdr3_nt: TGTGCCAGCAGCGAGTCCCTGGACACGGCGGAAACTAACGAGCAGTACTTC

j_call: TRBJ1-2
cdr3_length: 13
v_call: TRBV11-2
clone_size: few
d_call: .
cdr3_aa: CASSSGVNYGYTF
cdr3_nt: TGTGCCAGCAGCTCCGGGGTTAACTATGGCTACACCTTC

j_call: TRBJ1-2
cdr3_length: 14
v_call: TRBV19
clone_size: .
d_call: .
cdr3_aa: CASSPTSGGYGYTF
cdr3_nt: TGTGCCAGTAGTCCTACCTCCGGGGGCTATGGCTACACCTTC

j_call: TRBJ2-7
cdr3_length: 16
v_call: TRBV27
clone_size: .
d_call: .
cdr3_aa: CATQLNLWGVTYEQYF
cdr3_nt: TGTGCCACCCAATTGAATTTATGGGGGGTCACCTACGAGCAGTACTTC

j_call: TRBJ2-2
cdr3_length: 14
v_call: TRBV6-5
clone_size: .
d_call: TRBD2
cdr3_aa: CASSQGLRTGELFF
cdr3_nt: TGTGCCAGCAGCCAGGGACTAAGGACCGGGGAGCTGTTTTTT

j_call: TRBJ2-5
cdr3_length: 15
v_call: TRBV5-6
clone_size: .
d_call: .
cdr3_aa: CASSSGQGLRETQYF
cdr3_nt: TGTGCCAGCAGCTCCGGGCAGGGCCTGCGGGAGACCCAGTACTTC

j_call: TRBJ2-7
cdr3_length: 14
v_call: TRBV30
clone_size: .
d_call: TRBD1
cdr3_aa: CAWRGQGANYEQYF
cdr3_nt: TGTGCCTGGAGAGGACAGGGGGCAAACTACGAGCAGTACTTC

j_call: TRBJ1-1
cdr3_length: 15
v_call: TRBV6-5
clone_size: once
d_call: TRBD1
cdr3_aa: CASSRRQGVTLEAFF
cdr3_nt: TGTGCCAGCAGTCGCCGACAGGGGGTAACACTTGAAGCTTTCTTT

j_call: TRBJ1-4
cdr3_length: 16
v_call: TRBV30
clone_size: once
d_call: .
cdr3_aa: CAWNPRSGLTNEKLFF
cdr3_nt: TGTGCCTGGAATCCGCGTTCGGGGTTAACTAATGAAAAACTGTTTTTT

j_call: TRBJ1-1
cdr3_length: 16
v_call: TRBV5-8
clone_size: once
d_call: TRBD1
cdr3_aa: CASSRGDRGVWAEAFF
cdr3_nt: TGTGCCAGCAGCCGTGGGGACAGGGGCGTTTGGGCTGAAGCTTTCTTT

j_call: TRBJ1-2
cdr3_length: 15
v_call: TRBV27
clone_size: .
d_call: TRBD1
cdr3_aa: CASSFTKGANRGYTF
cdr3_nt: TGTGCCAGCAGTTTCACCAAGGGGGCGAATCGTGGCTACACCTTC

j_call: TRBJ1-5
cdr3_length: 16
v_call: TRBV5-5
clone_size: many
d_call: .
cdr3_aa: CASSSSGPENYQPQHF
cdr3_nt: TGTGCCAGCAGCTCATCAGGGCCGGAGAATTATCAGCCCCAGCATTTT

j_call: TRBJ1-1
cdr3_length: 14
v_call: TRBV18
clone_size: .
d_call: TRBD1
cdr3_aa: CASSPNRGRTEAFF
cdr3_nt: TGTGCCAGCTCACCAAACAGGGGGCGGACTGAAGCTTTCTTT

j_call: TRBJ1-1
cdr3_length: 13
v_call: TRBV12-3/TRBV12-4
clone_size: .
d_call: .
cdr3_aa: CASTGGGNTEAFF
cdr3_nt: TGTGCCAGCACCGGCGGAGGTAACACTGAAGCTTTCTTT

j_call: TRBJ2-7
cdr3_length: 13
v_call: TRBV4-2
clone_size: once
d_call: TRBD1
cdr3_aa: CASSQVTRGRQYF
cdr3_nt: TGTGCCAGCAGCCAAGTGACGAGGGGGCGGCAGTACTTC

j_call: TRBJ2-3
cdr3_length: 13
v_call: TRBV24-1
clone_size: .
d_call: TRBD2
cdr3_aa: CATSDSGGATQYF
cdr3_nt: TGTGCCACCAGTGATAGCGGGGGGGCTACGCAGTATTTT

j_call: TRBJ2-7
cdr3_length: 16
v_call: TRBV5-4
clone_size: .
d_call: .
cdr3_aa: CASSYSTGSLTYEQYF
cdr3_nt: TGTGCCAGCAGCTACTCTACAGGTTCCCTTACCTACGAGCAGTACTTC

j_call: TRBJ1-4
cdr3_length: 14
v_call: TRBV18
clone_size: .
d_call: TRBD1
cdr3_aa: CASSYRGSSEKLFF
cdr3_nt: TGTGCCAGCTCCTACAGGGGAAGCAGTGAAAAACTGTTTTTT

j_call: TRBJ1-2
cdr3_length: 15
v_call: TRBV4-3
clone_size: .
d_call: .
cdr3_aa: CASSPSGGWAGGYTF
cdr3_nt: TGCGCCAGCAGCCCCTCGGGGGGCTGGGCCGGTGGCTACACCTTC

j_call: TRBJ1-4
cdr3_length: 18
v_call: TRBV2
clone_size: few
d_call: .
cdr3_aa: CASSESVRAGATNEKLFF
cdr3_nt: TGTGCCAGCAGTGAATCCGTCAGGGCGGGAGCAACTAATGAAAAACTGTTTTTT

j_call: TRBJ2-3
cdr3_length: 16
v_call: TRBV5-4
clone_size: .
d_call: .
cdr3_aa: CASSLAWLAHTDTQYF
cdr3_nt: TGTGCCAGCAGCTTGGCCTGGCTAGCCCACACAGATACGCAGTATTTT

j_call: TRBJ2-7
cdr3_length: 15
v_call: TRBV6-2/TRBV6-3
clone_size: .
d_call: .
cdr3_aa: CASSSPRDTSYEQYF
cdr3_nt: TGTGCCAGCAGTTCCCCCCGGGACACCTCCTACGAGCAGTACTTC